This section outlines one T cell receptor (beta chain) sequence together with its context. Antigen specificity is unknown. Exclusion applied to patients with autoimmune disease history or systemic immunosuppression. V shed 4 bases and J 0 bases; nucleotides not matched to a gene: 5. The CDR3 has 16 amino acids. The germline V gene encodes CDR1 SGHNT and CDR2 YENEEA. The data stem from a study of OX40 agonist ivuxolimab in advanced cancers. TCRdb keeps only in-frame clones here, not all; method: immunoSEQ multiplex PCR. The sample contains about 58,000 clones, over 80% of which appear only once. Study findings and constraints: The investigators did not determine what antigen specificity the expanded peripheral T cells had.

V and J are TRBV11-3 and TRBJ2-2, with 7 bases that match TRBD1. This sequence originates from an adult with an advanced solid tumor such as melanoma, head and neck, liver or kidney cancer. This material consisted of CD4+ or CD8+ T cells sorted from blood, taken in a trial of the OX40 agonist ivuxolimab. As DNA, the CDR3 is TGTGCCAGCAGCTCCGGGACAGACCCGAACACCGGGGAGCTGTTTTTT. Amino acid sequence: CASSSGTDPNTGELFF.